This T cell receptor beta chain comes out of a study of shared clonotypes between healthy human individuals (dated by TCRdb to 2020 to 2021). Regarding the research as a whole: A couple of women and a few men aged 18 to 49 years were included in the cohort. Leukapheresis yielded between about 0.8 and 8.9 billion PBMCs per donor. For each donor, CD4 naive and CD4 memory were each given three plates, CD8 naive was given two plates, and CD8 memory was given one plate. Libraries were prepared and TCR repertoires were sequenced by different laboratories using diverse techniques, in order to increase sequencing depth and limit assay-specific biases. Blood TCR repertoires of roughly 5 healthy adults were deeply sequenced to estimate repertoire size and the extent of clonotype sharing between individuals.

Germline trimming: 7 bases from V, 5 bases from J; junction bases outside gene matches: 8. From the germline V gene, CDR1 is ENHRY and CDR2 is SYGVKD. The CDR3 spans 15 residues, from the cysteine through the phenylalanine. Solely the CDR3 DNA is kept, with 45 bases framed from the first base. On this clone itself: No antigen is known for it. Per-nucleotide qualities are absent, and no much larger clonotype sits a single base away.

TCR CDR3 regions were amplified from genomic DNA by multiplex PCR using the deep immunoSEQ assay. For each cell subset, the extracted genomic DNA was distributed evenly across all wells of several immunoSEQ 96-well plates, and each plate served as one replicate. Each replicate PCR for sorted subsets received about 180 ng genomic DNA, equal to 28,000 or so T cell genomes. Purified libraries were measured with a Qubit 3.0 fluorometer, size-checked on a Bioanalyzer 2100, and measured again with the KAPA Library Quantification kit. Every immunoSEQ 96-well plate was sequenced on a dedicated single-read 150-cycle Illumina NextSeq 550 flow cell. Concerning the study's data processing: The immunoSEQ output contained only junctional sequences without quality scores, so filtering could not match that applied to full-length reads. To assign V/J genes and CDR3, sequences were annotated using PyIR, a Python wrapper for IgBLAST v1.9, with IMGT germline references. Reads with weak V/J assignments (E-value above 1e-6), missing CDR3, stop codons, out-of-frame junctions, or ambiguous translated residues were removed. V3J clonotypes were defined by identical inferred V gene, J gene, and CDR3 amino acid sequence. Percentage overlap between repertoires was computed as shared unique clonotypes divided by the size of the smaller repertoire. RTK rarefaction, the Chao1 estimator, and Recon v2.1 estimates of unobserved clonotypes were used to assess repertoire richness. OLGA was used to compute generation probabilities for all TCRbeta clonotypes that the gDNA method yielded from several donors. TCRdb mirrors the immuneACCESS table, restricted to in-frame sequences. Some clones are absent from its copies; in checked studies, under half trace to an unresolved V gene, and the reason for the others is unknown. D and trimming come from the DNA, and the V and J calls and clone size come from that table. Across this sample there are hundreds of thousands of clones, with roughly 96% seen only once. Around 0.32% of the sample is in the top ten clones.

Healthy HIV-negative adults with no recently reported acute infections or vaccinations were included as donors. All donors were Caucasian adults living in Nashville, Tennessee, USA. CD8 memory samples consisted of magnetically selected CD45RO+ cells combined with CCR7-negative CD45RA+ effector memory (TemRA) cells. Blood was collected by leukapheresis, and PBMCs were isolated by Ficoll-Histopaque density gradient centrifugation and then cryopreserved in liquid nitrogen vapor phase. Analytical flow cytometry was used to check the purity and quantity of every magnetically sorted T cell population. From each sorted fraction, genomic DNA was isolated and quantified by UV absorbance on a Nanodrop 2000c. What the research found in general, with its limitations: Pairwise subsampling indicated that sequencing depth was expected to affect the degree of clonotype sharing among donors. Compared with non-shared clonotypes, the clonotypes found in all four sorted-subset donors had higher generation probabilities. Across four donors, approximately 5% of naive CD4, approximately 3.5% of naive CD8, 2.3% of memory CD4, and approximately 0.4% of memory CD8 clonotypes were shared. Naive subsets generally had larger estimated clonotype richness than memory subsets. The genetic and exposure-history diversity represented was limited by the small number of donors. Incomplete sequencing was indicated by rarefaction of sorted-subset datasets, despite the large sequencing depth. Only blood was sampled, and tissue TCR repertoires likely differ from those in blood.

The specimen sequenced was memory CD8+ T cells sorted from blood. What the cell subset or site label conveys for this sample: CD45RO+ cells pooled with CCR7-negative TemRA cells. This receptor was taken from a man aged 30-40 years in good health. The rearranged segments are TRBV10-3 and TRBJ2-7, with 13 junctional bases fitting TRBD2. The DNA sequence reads TGTGCCATCAATGGACTAGCGGGAGCGGTTAACGAGCAGTACTTC. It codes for CAINGLAGAVNEQYF.